Each of the 29 T cell receptor beta chains below was sequenced from the same sample in a study of OX40 agonist ivuxolimab in advanced cancers. Sequenced by immunoSEQ multiplex PCR; TCRdb stores in-frame clones only, minus some. The sample includes more than 60,000 clones, 84% of them seen just once. The sample was CD4+ or CD8+ T cells sorted from blood, taken in a trial of the OX40 agonist ivuxolimab. The receptor set was obtained from an adult with an advanced solid tumor such as melanoma, head and neck, liver or kidney cancer.

The chain carries TRBV2 and TRBJ1-5, with TRBD1 matching over 8 bases. The CDR3 has 14 residues. J was trimmed by 7 bases and V by 6 bases; bases with no gene match: 8. Germline CDR1 and CDR2: SNHLY and FYNNEI. CDR3 loop: CASSGQGSQQPQHF. The CDR3 region has the DNA TGTGCCAGCAGCGGACAGGGCTCCCAACAGCCCCAGCATTTT. Variable domain in full (rest from reference TRBV2 and TRBJ1-5): EPEVTQTPSHQVTQMGQEVILRCVPISNHLYFYWYRQILGQKVEFLVSFYNNEISEKSEIFDDQFSVERPDGSNFTLKIRSTKLEDSAMYFCASSGQGSQQPQHFGDGTRLSIL.

The chain employs TRBV7-9 and TRBJ2-5; 11 nucleotides agree with TRBD2. V shed 6 bases, J shed 2 bases, and the junction held 8 bases outside the gene matches. This CDR3 spans 16 amino acids. CDR1 is SEHNR and CDR2 is FQNEAQ in the germline V gene (reference sequence). The CDR3 coding sequence is TGTGCCAGCAGTTCCAGGACTAGCGGGCTACAAGAGACCCAGTACTTC. This codes for CASSSRTSGLQETQYF. Full variable domain (remainder filled in from reference TRBV7-9 and TRBJ2-5): DTGVSQNPRHKITKRGQNVTFRCDPISEHNRLYWYRQTLGQGPEFLTYFQNEAQLEKSRLLSDRFSAERPKGSFSTLEIQRTEQGDSAMYLCASSSRTSGLQETQYFGPGTRLLVL.

The chain uses TRBV19 and TRBJ2-1; 13 bases map to TRBD2. The J segment lost 8 bases and the V segment lost 4 bases, leaving 8 bases of the junction unmatched. Germline V gene lookup returns CDR1 LNHDA and CDR2 SQIVND (reference sequence). The length of the CDR3 is 16 residues. CDR3 in DNA: TGTGCCAGTAGTAATCCACTAGCGGGGGGGCCCCATGAGCAGTTCTTC. This codes for CASSNPLAGGPHEQFF. The full variable domain, completed using reference TRBV19 and TRBJ2-1, is DGGITQSPKYLFRKEGQNVTLSCEQNLNHDAMYWYRQDPGQGLRLIYYSQIVNDFQKGDIAEGYSVSREKKESFPLTVTSAQKNPTAFYLCASSNPLAGGPHEQFFGPGTRLTVL.

V and J are TRBV27 and TRBJ1-2; no clear D gene. Per germline, CDR1 MNHEY and CDR2 SMNVEV (reference sequence). The V end lost 3 bases, the J end lost 1 base, and 21 bases lay between the germline ends. This CDR3 spans 18 amino acids. The CDR3 bases are TGTGCCAGCAGTTTTGAATTTCCTGCGGCGGGGAGTAACTATGGCTACACCTTC. Residues: CASSFEFPAAGSNYGYTF.

The V and J genes are TRBV10-3 and TRBJ1-5; 9 bases are a match to TRBD1. This CDR3 is built from 16 residues. The V gene end was trimmed by 5 bases and the J gene end by 2 bases; junction bases not matched to a gene: 7. Germline V gene sequence: CDR1 ENHRY, CDR2 SYGVKD. CDR3 loop: CAISTGGANGNQPQHF. In DNA form, the CDR3 reads TGTGCCATCAGTACAGGGGGCGCGAATGGCAATCAGCCCCAGCATTTT.

The V call is TRBV5-4, the J call TRBJ1-5, with D possibly TRBD1 on 5 matching bases. CDR3 length: 15 residues. Germline values: CDR1 SGHNT, CDR2 YYREEE (reference sequence). The V gene lost 3 bases and the J gene lost 0 bases, with 10 bases spanning the gap. The CDR3 nucleotides are TGTGCCAGCAGCTCTGGGACGGATAGCAATCAGCCCCAGCATTTT. This codes for CASSSGTDSNQPQHF.

The rearrangement joins TRBV7-9 to TRBJ2-1, with 7 positions matching TRBD2. The CDR3 has 16 amino acids. CDR1 SEHNR and CDR2 FQNEAQ come from the germline V gene (reference sequence). The V segment lost 5 bases and the J segment 7 bases; nucleotides outside the gene matches: 14. The CDR3 loop reads CASSLVLGGDRNEQFF. For the CDR3, the DNA is TGTGCCAGCAGCCTAGTCTTGGGGGGGGACCGGAATGAGCAGTTCTTC.

The rearrangement links TRBV7-9 to TRBJ1-1; D unresolved. Between the trimmed V and J ends, which lost 7 bases and 4 bases, there was a span of 10 bases. Germline V CDR1 and CDR2: SEHNR, FQNEAQ (reference sequence). The CDR3 is 12 amino acids. CDR3 in amino acids: CASISIATEAFF. The CDR3 nucleotides read TGTGCCAGCATCTCGATCGCCACTGAAGCTTTCTTT.

This chain joins TRBV6-5 and TRBJ1-4; 7 bases fit TRBD1. The CDR3 extends over 13 amino acids. V lost 7 bases, J lost 7 bases, and 6 bases stayed unmatched. Germline V lookup: CDR1 MNHEY, CDR2 SVGAGI. DNA for the CDR3: TGTGCCAGCATGGAACAGGGGCGTGAAAAACTGTTTTTT. Its translation is CASMEQGREKLFF.

This chain uses TRBV15 with TRBJ2-1; perhaps D is TRBD1 or TRBD2 (5 bases each). The CDR3 contains 13 residues. Germline V gives CDR1 LNHNV, CDR2 YYDKDF (reference sequence). Trimming removed 6 bases at V and 2 bases at J, with 8 bases between. Here the CDR3 reads CATSEGTYNEQFF. The DNA of the CDR3 is TGTGCCACCAGTGAGGGGACCTACAATGAGCAGTTCTTC.

V and J are TRBV7-6 and TRBJ2-7; unclear D gene. V was shortened by 3 bases and J by 7 bases, with 7 bases between the two germline ends. The CDR3 extends over 11 amino acids. Germline V lookup: CDR1 SGHVS, CDR2 FNYEAQ. In DNA form, the CDR3 reads TGTGCCAGCAGCTTTGGACCGGAGCAGTACTTC. As protein: CASSFGPEQYF.

This clone is a singleton in its sample. The chain carries TRBV5-1 and TRBJ2-3; D uncertain. The CDR3 is 12 residues long. CDR1 SGHRS and CDR2 YFSETQ come from the germline V gene. Trimming shortened V by 4 bases and J by 6 bases, and 9 bases separated the two germline ends. CDR3 sequence reads: CASSLRLDTQYF. In DNA form, the CDR3 reads TGCGCCAGCAGCCTGAGACTCGATACGCAGTATTTT.

This clone was seen once. J is TRBJ2-1 and V is TRBV27; TRBD1 matches 8 bases. The CDR3 has 15 amino acids. The V segment lost 0 bases and the J segment 3 bases; nucleotides outside the gene matches: 1. CDR1 is MNHEY and CDR2 is SMNVEV in the germline V gene (reference sequence). CDR3 in DNA: TGTGCCAGCAGTTTATCCAGGGGGCTCTACAATGAGCAGTTCTTC. The encoded protein is CASSLSRGLYNEQFF.

This clone was detected a few times. V usage is TRBV5-1 and J usage is TRBJ1-2; no reliable D call. This CDR3 is 14 amino acids long. The V and J ends lost 5 bases and 4 bases respectively, with 15 bases between them. The V gene's germline CDR1 is SGHRS and CDR2 YFSETQ. The DNA for the CDR3 is TGCGCCAGCAGTCACGCCGGGAATTCCTATGGCTACACCTTC. It is translated as CASSHAGNSYGYTF.

The chain joins TRBV15 to TRBJ1-1; D remains unclear. Germline V gene data show CDR1 as LNHNV and CDR2 as YYDKDF (reference sequence). The CDR3 runs to 15 residues. Between the trimmed V and J ends, which lost 0 bases and 1 base, there was a span of 9 bases. CDR3 in amino acids: CATSRDTWGNTEAFF. The CDR3 bases are TGTGCCACCAGCAGAGATACTTGGGGGAACACTGAAGCTTTCTTT.

This clone appeared once. The chain combines TRBV19 with TRBJ2-5; the match to TRBD1 covers 9 bases. CDR1 is LNHDA and CDR2 is SQIVND in the germline V gene (reference sequence). Trimming cost V 8 bases and J 4 bases; bases outside gene matches: 5. The CDR3 loop spans 13 amino acids. CDR3: CASATGGRETQYF. In DNA, the CDR3 is TGTGCCAGTGCGACAGGGGGTCGAGAGACCCAGTACTTC.

The J gene is TRBJ1-2, the V gene TRBV29-1, with D possibly being TRBD1 (6 bases). V was pared by 5 bases and J by 5 bases, with 12 bases between. Germline CDR1 SQVTM, CDR2 ANQGSEA. CDR3 length: 12 amino acids. The DNA for the CDR3 is TGCAGCGTTATACAGGGTACTTATGGCTACACCTTC. Translated: CSVIQGTYGYTF.

The chain uses TRBV30 and TRBJ2-7; 7 bases are a match to TRBD2. This CDR3 is 17 amino acids long. Trimming removed 1 base from V and 2 bases from J; junction bases left unmatched: 14. Germline V gives CDR1 GTSNPN, CDR2 SVGIG (reference sequence). This chain's CDR3 is CAWSAPPRLAVTYEQYF. As DNA, the CDR3 is TGTGCCTGGAGTGCCCCGCCCCGACTAGCAGTCACCTACGAGCAGTACTTC.

This chain joins TRBV29-1 and TRBJ2-1, with a tentative D call TRBD1 (6 bases). Deletions cut 3 bases from V and 3 bases from J, with 9 bases between. Germline V gene data show CDR1 as SQVTM and CDR2 as ANQGSEA. The CDR3 extends over 13 amino acids. In nucleotides, the CDR3 is TGCAGCGTTGACAGGGGTAACTACAATGAGCAGTTCTTC. Translating gives CSVDRGNYNEQFF.

DNA for the CDR3: TGTGCCAGCAGCTTAAGGGGTTACTACAATGAGCAGTTCTTC. It encodes CASSLRGYYNEQFF. The chain uses TRBV11-3 and TRBJ2-1; D is possibly TRBD1 (5 bases). CDR1 and CDR2 (germline): SGHNT, YENEEA. CDR3 length equals 14 residues. Trimming removed 2 bases at V and 3 bases at J, with 8 bases between.

This rearrangement joins TRBV7-6 to TRBJ1-3, with D unclear. Trimming shortened V by 6 bases and J by 1 base, and 16 bases separated the two germline ends. The CDR3 totals 16 residues. CDR1 is SGHVS, CDR2 FNYEAQ, per germline. CDR3 sequence reads: CASSPRGPQSGNTIYF. The CDR3 coding sequence is TGTGCCAGCAGTCCGCGAGGGCCCCAATCTGGAAACACCATATATTTT.

V gene TRBV4-1 combines with J gene TRBJ2-3; D uncertain. CDR1 MGHRA and CDR2 YSYEKL come from the germline V gene. The CDR3 totals 16 residues. V lost 0 bases and J lost 1, with 11 bases in between. The CDR3 here is CASSQEVSSRTDTQYF. In DNA form, the CDR3 reads TGCGCCAGCAGCCAAGAGGTCTCGTCCCGCACAGATACGCAGTATTTT.

This rearrangement joins TRBV5-1 to TRBJ2-2; weak D call: TRBD2 (6 bases). This CDR3 has 13 residues. V dropped 4 bases and J dropped 6 bases, with 10 bases sitting between them. Germline CDR1 is SGHRS and CDR2 is YFSETQ. CDR3 in amino acids: CASSAGPSGELFF. The CDR3, as DNA: TGCGCCAGCAGCGCGGGACCCTCCGGGGAGCTGTTTTTT.

The rearrangement joins TRBV27 to TRBJ2-7; possibly TRBD2 for D (6 bases). Trimming took off 3 bases at V and 2 bases at J, with 8 bases between the two ends. This CDR3 comprises 13 residues. Germline values: CDR1 MNHEY, CDR2 SMNVEV (reference sequence). This CDR3 is CASSFSGAYEQYF. The CDR3 coding sequence is TGTGCCAGCAGTTTTTCGGGGGCCTACGAGCAGTACTTC.

This clone was seen a single time. The chain uses TRBV6-5 and TRBJ2-5; unclear D gene. Germline loops: CDR1 MNHEY, CDR2 SVGAGI. This CDR3 has 11 amino acids. Trimming removed 8 bases at V and 5 bases at J, with 9 bases between. CDR3 sequence: CASRKSETQYF. In DNA form, the CDR3 reads TGTGCCAGCCGTAAGTCGGAGACCCAGTACTTC.

This chain connects TRBV19 to TRBJ2-5; the D call may be TRBD1 or TRBD2 (6 bases each). CDR1 is LNHDA, CDR2 SQIVND, per germline (reference sequence). With 6 bases removed from V and 5 bases from J, the gap between germline ends came to 13 bases. The CDR3 is 13 residues long. As DNA, the CDR3 is TGTGCCAGTAGCGGGGGCAGGTTCGAGACCCAGTACTTC. Translation gives CASSGGRFETQYF.

The V gene is TRBV19, the J gene TRBJ2-7; TRBD1 matches 7 bases. V was clipped by 2 bases and J by 6 bases; unmatched bases: 7. Germline CDR1 is LNHDA and CDR2 is SQIVND (reference sequence). The CDR3 contains 14 residues. The CDR3 nucleotides read TGTGCCAGTAGTATACGGCCAGGGGGACGCGAGCAGTACTTC. Residues: CASSIRPGGREQYF.

The chain employs TRBV18 and TRBJ1-1, with 8 bases matching TRBD1. The CDR3 has 14 amino acids. V gave up 2 bases and J gave up 5 bases; unmatched junction bases: 4. Germline values: CDR1 KGHSH, CDR2 LQKENI. This chain's CDR3 is CASSPAGGFTEAFF. In nucleotides, the CDR3 is TGTGCCAGCTCACCAGCAGGGGGCTTTACTGAAGCTTTCTTT.

This rearrangement joins TRBV25-1 to TRBJ2-7; TRBD1 or TRBD2 may be the D gene (5 bases each). Trimming shortened V by 8 bases and J by 0 bases, and 14 bases separated the two germline ends. This CDR3 contains 14 residues. Germline V gene data show CDR1 as MGHDK and CDR2 as SYGVNS. CDR3: CASRDRRYSYEQYF. The CDR3, as DNA: TGTGCCAGCCGGGACCGACGCTACTCCTACGAGCAGTACTTC.